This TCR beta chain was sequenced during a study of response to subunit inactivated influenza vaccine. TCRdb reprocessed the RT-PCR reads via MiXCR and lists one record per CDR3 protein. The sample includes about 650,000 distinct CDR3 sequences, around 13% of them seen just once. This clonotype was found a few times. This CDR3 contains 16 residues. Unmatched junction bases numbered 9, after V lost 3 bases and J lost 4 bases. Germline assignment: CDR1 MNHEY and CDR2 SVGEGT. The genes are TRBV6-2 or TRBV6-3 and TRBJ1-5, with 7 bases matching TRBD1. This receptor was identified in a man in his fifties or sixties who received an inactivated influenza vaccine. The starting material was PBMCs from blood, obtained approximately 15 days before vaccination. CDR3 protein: CASSYGGQAYNQPQHF. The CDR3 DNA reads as TGTGCCAGCAGTTATGGCGGACAGGCGTATAATCAGCCCCAGCATTTT.